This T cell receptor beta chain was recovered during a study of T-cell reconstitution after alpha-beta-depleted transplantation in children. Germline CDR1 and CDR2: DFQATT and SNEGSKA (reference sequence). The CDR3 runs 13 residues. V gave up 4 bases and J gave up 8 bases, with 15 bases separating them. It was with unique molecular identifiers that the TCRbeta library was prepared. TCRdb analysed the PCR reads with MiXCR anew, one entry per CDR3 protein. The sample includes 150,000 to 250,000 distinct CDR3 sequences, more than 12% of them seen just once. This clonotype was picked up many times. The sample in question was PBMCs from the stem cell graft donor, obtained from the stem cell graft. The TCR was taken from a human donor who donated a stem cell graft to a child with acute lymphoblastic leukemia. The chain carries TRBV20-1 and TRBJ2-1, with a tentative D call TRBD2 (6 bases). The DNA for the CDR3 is TGCAGTGCTATCGGGACTGCCCCCCATGAGCAGTTCTTC. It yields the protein CSAIGTAPHEQFF.